This record concerns one T cell receptor (beta chain) sequence. It has no known antigen specificity. Base qualities are not recorded, but no much larger clone differs from it by a single base. The data are from a study of cytomegalovirus exposure and HLA in healthy donors (dated by TCRdb to the late 2010s). For the wider study: According to an earlier analysis of around 600 of the donors, some 180 million T cells yielded over 90 million unique TCR beta sequences and about 300 Gb of sequence data. Roughly 300 gigabases of sequencing data and 91 million or so unique TCR sequences made up an early release that covered 500 to 650 HLA-typed donors. The genetic ancestry cluster associated with self-reported Caucasian donors included 81% of the approximately 410 genotyped donors. The study was designed to test whether signatures of past pathogen exposure could be identified by cataloging public T cell receptors. Using immunosequencing, the study profiled T cell repertoires from 500 to 800 subjects and related those repertoires to cytomegalovirus serostatus. In addition to the first cohort of 500 to 850 subjects, a separate validation cohort of 120 different subjects was used. To predict cytomegalovirus infection status, the study brought together high-throughput TCR immunosequencing, statistical association of individual TCRs with disease status, and machine learning. A later analysis re-examined previously published TCR beta repertoires from more than 600 donors and added high-resolution HLA genotyping to investigate patterns of TCR occurrence. In the later analysis, no new phenotypic data were used to find candidate immune exposures; instead, reliance was placed on TCR beta sequences and their occurrence across donors. To decide whether each TCR beta V gene segment behaved as functional or pseudogenic, an earlier analysis of some 580 of the donors relied on high-throughput TCR beta sequencing. Donor age, sex, ethnicity and CMV serostatus were collected together with the repertoire data. A later genetic analysis used genome-wide SNP genotypes for about 65% of the roughly 700 donors, treating that subset as a discovery cohort. All discovery cohort repertoires had been generated on a single sequencing platform. HLA typing included class I and class II loci at four-digit resolution. The number of donors typed differed by locus, with roughly 629-640 for A, B, C, DRB1 and DQB1, roughly 550 for DQA1, 600 to 610 for DPA1, and around 450 for DPB1. Because of strong linkage in the cohort, four to six DR-DQ haplotypes were treated as single units for association and clustering. Across around 400 genotyped donors of the cohort, an average of roughly 250,000 unique TCR beta nucleotide sequences per donor were sequenced, and approximately 19% of those sequences were non-productive. General conclusions and limits of the study: Some IMGT-functional V segments, including TRBV6-2 and TRBV6-3, could not be distinguished by the 87-base-pair reads and were therefore excluded. Most TCR sequences were seen in very few donors, while some public TCRs were found in many individuals. The authors suggested that the approach could potentially be extended to other disease states and immunological phenotypes. Strong co-occurrence of HLA alleles, especially DR and DQ, made assigning TCR associations to individual alleles difficult. Presence/absence analyses assumed roughly uniform sequencing depth across donors, an assumption that may not hold. Immune exposure information for the cohort was limited to CMV serostatus. A later analysis found that HLA-associated TCR beta chains were more clonally expanded and had lower generation probabilities than equally common non-associated chains. Because counts were too low, more than 15 rarely observed V segments, including chromosome 9 orphons, were excluded from the earlier analysis of several hundred of the donors. In a later analysis, several top co-occurrence clusters were reported to appear linked to parvovirus B19, influenza, CMV and Epstein-Barr virus. In this cohort, only TCR beta chains were sequenced, and detectable features were limited by the absence of alpha or paired-chain data. In a later genetic analysis, a missense DCLRE1C variant was associated with V-gene and J-gene trimming of TCR beta chains, and the association was replicated in an independent cohort. A few of the identified cytomegalovirus-associated TCR beta chains were confirmed in vitro to be specific for cytomegalovirus antigens. A cluster of highly shared sequence variants was judged likely to represent a technical artifact of the sequencing pipeline. A later analysis found that most CMV-associated TCR beta chains appeared HLA-restricted, with HLA associations seemingly driven largely by CMV exposure. In a later analysis, TCR association rates were found to vary across HLA loci, with the most associated TCRs seen for DRB1 alleles and the fewest for HLA-C alleles. A total of fewer than 200 TCR beta chains were listed by the study as associated with cytomegalovirus. An earlier analysis of around 500 of the donors showed that most TCR beta V segments appeared in productive rearrangements either about 87% or about 30% of the time, which broadly matched IMGT annotations. Linkage disequilibrium might explain the correlated functional status among segregating V segments, but an unknown experimental factor could not be excluded. Cytomegalovirus status was reported to be diagnosed by the classifier with high specificity and sensitivity in both the original and validation cohorts. A later analysis associated 15,000 or so TCR beta sequences with specific HLA alleles at a false discovery rate of 0.05. Compared with the 666-donor mean, donors in an Asian-associated ancestry cluster had fewer N-insertions in productive TCRs, according to a later genetic analysis. A further reported finding was that TCR beta sequences accurately predicted the HLA-A and HLA-B alleles for most subjects in the first cohort. HLA typing was unavailable for some donors at each locus, so association tests used only the typed subset.

Spanning cysteine to phenylalanine, the CDR3 consists of 16 amino acids. The retained sequence is limited to the CDR3, 48 bases, with the frame set at the first base. According to the germline V gene, CDR1 reads MGHRA and CDR2 reads YSYEKL. V has 1 base trimmed and J has 5 bases trimmed; junction bases matching no gene number 8. The cohort comprised fewer than 700 healthy bone marrow donors. Cohort members were all nominally healthy when sampled, although unrecorded immune exposures were likely present. The donor was CMV seronegative and was included in the group of about 400 seronegative cohort members. A peripheral blood sample was collected from each donor, and TCR beta sequencing was performed on peripheral blood mononuclear cells. Genomic DNA extraction from the blood cell samples was performed with the Qiagen DNeasy Blood Extraction Kit. Library preparation was by the immunoSEQ multiplex PCR assay. For the multiplex PCR, a mixture combining 60 forward primers for TCR Vbeta segments and 13 reverse primers for TCR Jbeta segments was used. The CDR3 region of rearranged TCR beta genes was amplified from genomic DNA with a multiplex PCR assay. Amplified TCR beta libraries were sequenced as 87-base-pair reads on the Illumina HiSeq System. The original pipeline was this. A later analysis tallied around 80 million unique TCR beta chains across the 666 repertoires, and around 10 million of those chains were shared by two or more donors. To remove PCR and sequencing errors, raw reads were error-corrected and collapsed into unique sequences using a nearest-neighbor algorithm that merged closely related sequences. V, D and J gene segments were assigned by aligning CDR3 sequences to IMGT reference sequences. For a sequence to be retained, a match of at least six nucleotides to both a V gene segment and a J gene segment was required. Rearrangements were classified as productive when the CDR3 lacked stop codons and remained in frame with V and J, and all other rearrangements were classified as non-productive. Following IMGT convention, CDR3 was defined as the stretch from the second conserved V-encoded cysteine to the conserved J-encoded phenylalanine. The earlier analysis of some 600 of the donors excluded sequences that lacked an unambiguous match to a single V gene segment. An earlier analysis of over 450 of the donors classified V segments as functional when productive rearrangements were above 56.7% and as segregating when the standard deviation between donors was above 5%. A statistical classification framework was built for diagnosing cytomegalovirus status from the catalog of TCR beta chain sequences. A later analysis assigned V and J genes by comparing TCR nucleotide sequences with IMGT/GENE-DB human TR gene sequences. In a later analysis, CDR3 sequences and most-parsimonious VDJ recombination scenarios were assigned using the TCRdist pipeline. In a later analysis, every TCR beta chain was defined by the combination of its CDR3 amino acid sequence and its V-gene family, and reads without a unique V-gene family were dropped. As a way to deal with suspected cross-contamination and a sequencing artifact, a later analysis dropped 450 to 700 nucleotide sequences that were highly shared and had low generation probability. In a later analysis, a clonal expansion index for each public chain was calculated from normalized within-repertoire ranks of inferred template counts. In a later analysis, generation probabilities were computed with a VDJ recombination model fitted to out-of-frame rearrangements, and the resulting probabilities were checked against IGoR. In a later analysis, hypergeometric tests were used to score TCR-TCR, TCR-HLA and TCR-CMV co-occurrence, with a repertoire-size bias correction applied to TCR pairs. To estimate false discovery rates, a later analysis permuted the HLA or CMV assignments 20 times. A later analysis grouped co-occurring TCRs with DBSCAN, adding TCRdist sequence similarity when clustering within HLA-allele-positive subsets. For co-occurrence clustering, repertoires with fewer than 30,000 or more than 120,000 public chains were excluded, along with roughly five repertoires with anomalous nucleotide sharing. TCRdb re-hosts the immuneACCESS table, in-frame sequences only. Its copies lack some clones; in the studies checked, an unresolved V gene accounts for under half of them, and the cause for the rest is not known. V and J calls and clone size follow that table, whereas D and trimming were derived from the DNA. The table for this sample lists 130,000 or so clones; approximately 80% of them were counted only once. Less than 2% of the sample is taken by the ten largest.

The sequence is built from TRBV4-1 and TRBJ2-3, and 8 bases in between align with TRBD1. The sample comprised PBMCs. The sequence was collected from a man aged 35-49 years in good health and CMV-seronegative. The DNA sequence follows: TGCGCCAGCAGCCAAGCAGACAGGGGTTCAAGAGATACGCAGTATTTT. This translates into CASSQADRGSRDTQYF.